Listed below are T cell receptor beta chains from one sample, sequenced in a study of cytomegalovirus exposure and HLA in healthy donors. Sequenced by immunoSEQ multiplex PCR; TCRdb stores in-frame clones only, minus some. Of a few hundred thousand clones listed, approximately 90% are singletons. Sequencing was done on a sample of PBMCs. The receptors originated from a woman under 30 in good health and CMV-seronegative. The CDR3 runs from the conserved cysteine through the conserved F or W. The D gene is left open where the match is weak. Not all rows give a size; the values are once, few, many and, for expanded clones, a class.

TRBV7-3	TRBD1	-	TRBJ2-5	TGTGCCAGCAGCCCCGGGACAGGGATCGGGGTCAGGGAGACCCAGTACTTC	CASSPGTGIGVRETQYF
TRBV21-1	-	few	TRBJ1-1	TGTGCCAGCAGCGTAACTGAAGCTTTCTTT	CASSVTEAFF
TRBV7-7	TRBD2	-	TRBJ2-5	TGTGCCAGCAGCTTAGAGACTAGCGGGGGCAGTGAGACCCAGTACTTC	CASSLETSGGSETQYF
TRBV11-2	-	few	TRBJ2-3	TGTGCCAGCAGCTTAGTCCAGGGGACGGTTACAGATACGCAGTATTTT	CASSLVQGTVTDTQYF
TRBV4-1	TRBD1	-	TRBJ1-2	TGCGCCAGCAGCCGGGACAGAAATAACTATGGCTACACCTTC	CASSRDRNNYGYTF
TRBV6-5	-	-	TRBJ1-1	TGTGCCAGCAGGCTACAGGATCTTACTGAAGCTTTCTTT	CASRLQDLTEAFF
TRBV4-2	-	-	TRBJ1-1	TGTGCCAGCAGCCAAGAGCAGGGCCTCAACACTGAAGCTTTCTTT	CASSQEQGLNTEAFF
TRBV10-3	TRBD1	-	TRBJ1-2	TGTGCCTCTTATACAGGGGGCGGCTATGGCTACACCTTC	CASYTGGGYGYTF
TRBV29-1	-	-	TRBJ1-2	TGCAGCGTTGAAGAAGGAGAAGGGGCGGGGGGCTACACCTTC	CSVEEGEGAGGYTF
TRBV6-1	-	-	TRBJ1-6	TGTGCCAGCAGTCCCCTGGGGGCACTCAGTTCACCCCTCCACTTT	CASSPLGALSSPLHF
TRBV5-1	TRBD1	-	TRBJ1-3	TGCGCCAGCAGCTCCGGGACAGGGGGCATTGGAAACACCATATATTTT	CASSSGTGGIGNTIYF
TRBV2	TRBD1	-	TRBJ2-7	TGTGCCAGCAGTGTTCGGGAAGACAGGGCCCCACCCTACGAGCAGTACTTC	CASSVREDRAPPYEQYF
TRBV5-1	-	-	TRBJ2-3	TGCGCCAGCAGCCCCCCGAGGAGTCACACAGATACGCAGTATTTT	CASSPPRSHTDTQYF
TRBV13	-	-	TRBJ1-1	TGTGCCAGCAGCTTGGGGGCGTATTCTGAAGCTTTCTTT	CASSLGAYSEAFF
TRBV2	TRBD1	once	TRBJ2-1	TGTGCCAGCACCCCTTCCCGGGACAGGGAAGGACAGTTCTTC	CASTPSRDREGQFF
TRBV5-5	TRBD1	-	TRBJ2-7	TGTGCCAGCAGCTTGGCAGGGACAGGGAACGTCTACGAGCAGTACTTC	CASSLAGTGNVYEQYF
TRBV29-1	-	-	TRBJ2-2	TGCAGCGTTGAAGATGGCACAGGGTTGGCGACCGGGGAGCTGTTTTTT	CSVEDGTGLATGELFF
TRBV2	-	-	TRBJ2-5	TGTGCCAGCAGTGAAGCGCTTCGGGATTACCAAGAGACCCAGTACTTC	CASSEALRDYQETQYF